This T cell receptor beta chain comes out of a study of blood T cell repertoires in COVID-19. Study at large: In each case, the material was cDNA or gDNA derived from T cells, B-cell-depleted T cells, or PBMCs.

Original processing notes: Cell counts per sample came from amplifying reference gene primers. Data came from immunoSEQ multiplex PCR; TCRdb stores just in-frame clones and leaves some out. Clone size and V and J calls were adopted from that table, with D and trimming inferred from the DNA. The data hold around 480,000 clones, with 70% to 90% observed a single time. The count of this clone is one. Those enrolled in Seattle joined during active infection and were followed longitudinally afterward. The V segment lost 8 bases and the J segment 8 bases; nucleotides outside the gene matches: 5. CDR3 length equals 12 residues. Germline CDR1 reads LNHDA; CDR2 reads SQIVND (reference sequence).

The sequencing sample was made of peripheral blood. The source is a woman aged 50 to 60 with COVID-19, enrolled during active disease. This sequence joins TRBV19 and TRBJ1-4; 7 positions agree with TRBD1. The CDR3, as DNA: TGTGCCAGTGGAAAGGGACAGGAAAAACTGTTTTTT. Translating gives CASGKGQEKLFF.